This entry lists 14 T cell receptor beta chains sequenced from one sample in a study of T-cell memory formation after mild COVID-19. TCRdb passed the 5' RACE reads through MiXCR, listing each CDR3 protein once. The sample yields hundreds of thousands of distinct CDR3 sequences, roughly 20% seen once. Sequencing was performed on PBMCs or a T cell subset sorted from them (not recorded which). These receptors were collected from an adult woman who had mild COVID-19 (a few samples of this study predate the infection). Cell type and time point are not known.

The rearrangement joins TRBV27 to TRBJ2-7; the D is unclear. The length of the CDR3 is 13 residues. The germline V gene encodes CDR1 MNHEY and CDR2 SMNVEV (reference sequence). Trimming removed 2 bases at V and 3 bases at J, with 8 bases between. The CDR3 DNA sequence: TGTGCCAGCAGTTTAACCAGTCTCTACGAGCAGTACTTC. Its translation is CASSLTSLYEQYF.

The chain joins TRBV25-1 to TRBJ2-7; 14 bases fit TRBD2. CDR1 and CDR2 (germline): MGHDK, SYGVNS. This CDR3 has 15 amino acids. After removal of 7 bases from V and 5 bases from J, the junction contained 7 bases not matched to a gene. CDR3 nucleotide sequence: TGTGCCAGCAATGGGGGACTAGCGGGAGCGGACGAGCAGTACTTC. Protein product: CASNGGLAGADEQYF.

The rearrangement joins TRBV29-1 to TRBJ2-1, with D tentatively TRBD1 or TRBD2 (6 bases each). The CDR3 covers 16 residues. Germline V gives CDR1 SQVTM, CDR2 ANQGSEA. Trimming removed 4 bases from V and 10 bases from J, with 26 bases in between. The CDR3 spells CSVGLSWGARGEEQFF. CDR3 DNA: TGCAGCGTTGGCCTAAGTTGGGGGGCCAGGGGAGAGGAGCAGTTCTTC.

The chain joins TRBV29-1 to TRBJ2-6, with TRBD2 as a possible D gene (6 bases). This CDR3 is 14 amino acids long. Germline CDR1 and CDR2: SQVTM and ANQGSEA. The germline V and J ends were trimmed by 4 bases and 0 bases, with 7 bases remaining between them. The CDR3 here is CSVGGVSGANVLTF. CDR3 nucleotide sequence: TGCAGCGTTGGCGGGGTCTCTGGGGCCAACGTCCTGACTTTC.

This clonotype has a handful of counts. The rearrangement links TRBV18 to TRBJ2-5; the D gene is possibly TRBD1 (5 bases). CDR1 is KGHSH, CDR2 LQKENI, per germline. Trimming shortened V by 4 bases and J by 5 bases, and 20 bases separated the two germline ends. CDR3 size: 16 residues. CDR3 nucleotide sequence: TGTGCCAGCTCACTAAATCCCCTGACAGCTCGGGAGACCCAGTACTTC. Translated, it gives CASSLNPLTARETQYF.

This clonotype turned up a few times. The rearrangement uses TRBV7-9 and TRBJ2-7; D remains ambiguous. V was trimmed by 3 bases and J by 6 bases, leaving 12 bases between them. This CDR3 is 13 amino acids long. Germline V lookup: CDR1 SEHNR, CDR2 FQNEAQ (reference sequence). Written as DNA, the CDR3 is TGTGCCAGCAGCTTTACACAGACGGGCGAGCAGTACTTC. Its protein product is CASSFTQTGEQYF.

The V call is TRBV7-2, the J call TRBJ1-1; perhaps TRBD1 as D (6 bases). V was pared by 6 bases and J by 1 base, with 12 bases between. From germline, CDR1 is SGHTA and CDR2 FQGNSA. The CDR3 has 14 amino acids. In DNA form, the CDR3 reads TGTGCCAGCAGACCTGGGACAAAGAACACTGAAGCTTTCTTT. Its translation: CASRPGTKNTEAFF.

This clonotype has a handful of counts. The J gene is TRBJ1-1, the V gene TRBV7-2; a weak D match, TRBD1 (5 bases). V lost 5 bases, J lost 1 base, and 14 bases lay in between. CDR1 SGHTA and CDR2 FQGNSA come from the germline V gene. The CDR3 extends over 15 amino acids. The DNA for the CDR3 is TGTGCCAGCAGCGGGGCGGGGGTACGGAACACTGAAGCTTTCTTT. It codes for CASSGAGVRNTEAFF.

The CDR3 loop is CASSLFWGLVGGNEQFF. In nucleotides, the CDR3 is TGTGCCAGCAGTTTATTTTGGGGACTAGTAGGGGGAAATGAGCAGTTCTTC. The chain couples TRBV27 to TRBJ2-1; 8 bases line up with TRBD2. The CDR3 runs 17 residues. Trimming removed 1 base from V and 7 bases from J; junction bases left unmatched: 12. Germline lookup yields CDR1 MNHEY and CDR2 SMNVEV (reference sequence).

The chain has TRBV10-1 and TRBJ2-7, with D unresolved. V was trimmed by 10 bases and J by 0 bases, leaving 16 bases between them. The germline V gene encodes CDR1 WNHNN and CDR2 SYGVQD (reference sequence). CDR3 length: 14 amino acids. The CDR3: CATETGRSSYEQYF. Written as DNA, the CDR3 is TGCGCCACTGAGACCGGGCGGAGCTCCTACGAGCAGTACTTC.

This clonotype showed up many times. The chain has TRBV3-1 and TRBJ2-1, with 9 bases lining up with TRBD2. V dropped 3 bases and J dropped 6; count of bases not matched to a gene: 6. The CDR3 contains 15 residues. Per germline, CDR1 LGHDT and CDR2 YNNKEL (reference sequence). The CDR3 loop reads CASSHLAGEVNEQFF. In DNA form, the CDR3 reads TGTGCCAGCAGCCACTTAGCGGGGGAGGTCAATGAGCAGTTCTTC.

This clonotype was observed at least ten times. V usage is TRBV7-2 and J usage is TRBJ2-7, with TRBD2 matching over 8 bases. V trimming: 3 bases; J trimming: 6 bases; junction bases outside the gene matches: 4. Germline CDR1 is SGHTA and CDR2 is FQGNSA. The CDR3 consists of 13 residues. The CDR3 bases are TGTGCCAGCAGCTTGGGGCTAGCGGGCGAGCAGTACTTC. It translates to CASSLGLAGEQYF.

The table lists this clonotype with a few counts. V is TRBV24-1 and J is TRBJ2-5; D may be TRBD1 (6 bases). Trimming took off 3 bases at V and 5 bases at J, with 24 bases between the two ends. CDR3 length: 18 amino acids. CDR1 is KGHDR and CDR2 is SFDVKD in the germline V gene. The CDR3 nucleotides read TGTGCCACCAGTGATCCCAGCAGACAGGCCCTCCCGGAGGAGACCCAGTACTTC. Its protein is CATSDPSRQALPEETQYF.

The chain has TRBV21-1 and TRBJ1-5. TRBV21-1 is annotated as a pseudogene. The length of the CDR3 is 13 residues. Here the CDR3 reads CALQAASNQPQHF. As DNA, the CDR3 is TGTGCCCTTCAAGCTGCTAGCAATCAGCCCCAGCATTTT.